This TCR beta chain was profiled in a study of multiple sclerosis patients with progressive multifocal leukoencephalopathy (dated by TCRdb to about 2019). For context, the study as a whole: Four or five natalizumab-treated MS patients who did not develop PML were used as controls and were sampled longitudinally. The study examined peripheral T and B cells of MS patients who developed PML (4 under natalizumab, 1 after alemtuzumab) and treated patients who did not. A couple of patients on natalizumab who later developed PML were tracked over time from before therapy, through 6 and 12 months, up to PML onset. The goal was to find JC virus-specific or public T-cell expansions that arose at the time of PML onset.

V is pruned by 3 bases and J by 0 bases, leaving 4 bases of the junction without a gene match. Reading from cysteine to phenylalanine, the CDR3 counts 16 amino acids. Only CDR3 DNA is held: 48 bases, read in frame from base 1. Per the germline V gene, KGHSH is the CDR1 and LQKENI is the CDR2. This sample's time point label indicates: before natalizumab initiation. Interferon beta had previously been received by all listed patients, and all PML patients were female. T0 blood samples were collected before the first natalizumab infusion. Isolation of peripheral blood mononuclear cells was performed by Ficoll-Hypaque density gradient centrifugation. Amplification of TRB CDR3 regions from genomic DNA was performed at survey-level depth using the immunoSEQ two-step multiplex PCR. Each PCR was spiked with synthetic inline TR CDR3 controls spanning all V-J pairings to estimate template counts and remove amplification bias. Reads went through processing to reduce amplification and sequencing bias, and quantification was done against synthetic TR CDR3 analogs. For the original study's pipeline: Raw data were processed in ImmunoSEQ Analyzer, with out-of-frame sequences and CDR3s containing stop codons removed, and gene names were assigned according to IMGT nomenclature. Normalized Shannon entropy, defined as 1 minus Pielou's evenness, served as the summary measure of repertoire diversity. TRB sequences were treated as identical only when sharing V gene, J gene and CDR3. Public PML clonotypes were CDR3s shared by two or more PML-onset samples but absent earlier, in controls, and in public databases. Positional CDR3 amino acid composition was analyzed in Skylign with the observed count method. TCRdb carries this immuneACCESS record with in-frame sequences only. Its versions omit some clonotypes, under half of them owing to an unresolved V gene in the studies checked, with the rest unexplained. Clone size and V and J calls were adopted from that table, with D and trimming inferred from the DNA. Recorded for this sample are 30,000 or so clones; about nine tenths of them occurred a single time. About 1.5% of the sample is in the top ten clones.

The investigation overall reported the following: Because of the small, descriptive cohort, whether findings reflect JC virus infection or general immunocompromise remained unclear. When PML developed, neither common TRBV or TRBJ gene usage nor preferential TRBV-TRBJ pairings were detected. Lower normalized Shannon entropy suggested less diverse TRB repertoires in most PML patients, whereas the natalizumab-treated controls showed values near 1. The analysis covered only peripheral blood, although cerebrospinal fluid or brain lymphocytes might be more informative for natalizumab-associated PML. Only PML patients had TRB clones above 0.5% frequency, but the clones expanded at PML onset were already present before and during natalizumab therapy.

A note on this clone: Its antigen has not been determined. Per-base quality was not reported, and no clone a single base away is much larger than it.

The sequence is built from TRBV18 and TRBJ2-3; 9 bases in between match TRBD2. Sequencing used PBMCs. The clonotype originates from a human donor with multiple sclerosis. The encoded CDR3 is CASSPLAGTSTDTQYF. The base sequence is TGTGCCAGCTCACCGCTAGCGGGAACTAGCACAGATACGCAGTATTTT. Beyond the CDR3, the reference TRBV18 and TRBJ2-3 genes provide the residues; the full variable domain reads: NAGVMQNPRHLVRRRGQEARLRCSPMKGHSHVYWYRQLPEEGLKFMVYLQKENIIDESGMPKERFSAEFPKEGPSILRIQQVVRGDSAAYFCASSPLAGTSTDTQYFGPGTRLTVL.